These T cell receptor beta chains were read from a single sample in a study of T-cell reconstitution after alpha-beta-depleted transplantation in children. MiXCR, applied by TCRdb to the PCR reads, yields one record per CDR3 protein. The data hold around 110,000 distinct CDR3 sequences, with 10% observed a single time. The source was PBMCs, collected before TCRalphabeta/CD19-depleted stem cell transplant. The receptors here all came from a boy younger than 10 with acute lymphoblastic leukemia, due to receive a stem cell transplant. Both conserved end residues are part of each CDR3. D genes are given only for firm matches. Clone size, where shown, is once, few, many, or a class for clones that have expanded.

TRBD1	many	TRBV2	TRBJ2-5	CASSEGGGQETQYF	TGTGCCAGCAGTGAAGGAGGGGGCCAGGAGACCCAGTACTTC
-	many	TRBV10-2	TRBJ2-2	CASYATSTGELFF	TGCGCCAGCTATGCGACTAGTACCGGGGAGCTGTTTTTT
TRBD2	many	TRBV20-1	TRBJ2-7	CSAPRLGGSSYEQYF	TGCAGTGCCCCACGCTTGGGGGGGAGCTCCTACGAGCAGTACTTC
TRBD2	many	TRBV5-5	TRBJ2-1	CASSFLSGRAGNEQFF	TGTGCCAGCAGCTTCCTCAGCGGGAGGGCCGGGAATGAGCAGTTCTTC
TRBD2	-	TRBV5-1	TRBJ2-4	CASSLYGTSGDIQYF	TGCGCCAGCAGCTTGTATGGGACTAGCGGAGACATTCAGTACTTC
TRBD1	-	TRBV5-1	TRBJ2-7	CASSFLGTDYEQYF	TGCGCCAGCAGCTTTCTCGGGACAGACTACGAGCAGTACTTC
TRBD1	few	TRBV11-2	TRBJ1-5	CASSLRPRLDRGTPQLNQPQHF	TGTGCCAGCAGTCTTCGACCCAGACTTGACAGGGGCACTCCTCAACTTAATCAGCCCCAGCATTTT
TRBD2	many	TRBV25-1	TRBJ2-7	CASAGSSGTYEQYF	TGTGCCAGCGCAGGGAGTAGCGGGACCTACGAGCAGTACTTC
TRBD2	-	TRBV7-8	TRBJ2-2	CASSFGTSGINTGELFF	TGTGCCAGCAGCTTCGGGACTAGCGGGATTAACACCGGGGAGCTGTTTTTT
TRBD2	many	TRBV20-1	TRBJ2-1	CSATPGTSGRAEQFF	TGCAGTGCTACTCCCGGGACTAGCGGGAGGGCTGAGCAGTTCTTC
-	few	TRBV20-1	TRBJ1-3	CSATESGFSGNTIYF	TGCAGTGCTACGGAGTCAGGATTCTCTGGAAACACCATATATTTT
-	many	TRBV5-1	TRBJ1-1	CASSPENGVNTEAFF	TGCGCCAGCAGCCCAGAAAACGGGGTGAACACTGAAGCTTTCTTT
TRBD2	few	TRBV20-1	TRBJ2-5	CSAKRPFAGALQETQYF	TGCAGTGCCAAAAGGCCCTTTGCGGGAGCCCTACAAGAGACCCAGTACTTC
-	-	TRBV18	TRBJ2-7	CASSPGDPWQYF	TGTGCCAGCTCACCAGGGGACCCTTGGCAGTACTTC
TRBD2	-	TRBV20-1	TRBJ2-1	CSAPPLAGSYNEQFF	TGCAGTGCTCCACCTCTAGCGGGCTCCTACAATGAGCAGTTCTTC
-	few	TRBV7-9	TRBJ2-1	CASSLDRIVNEQFF	TGTGCCAGCAGCCTCGACAGGATTGTCAATGAGCAGTTCTTC
-	few	TRBV20-1	TRBJ2-1	CSARTTQQFF	TGCAGTGCTAGGACTACCCAGCAGTTCTTC
-	few	TRBV7-6	TRBJ1-1	CASSSKQGGWINEAFF	TGTGCCAGCAGCTCTAAACAGGGAGGGTGGATTAATGAAGCTTTCTTT
-	few	TRBV3-1	TRBJ1-1	CASSQGFHPDSEAFF	TGTGCCAGCAGCCAAGGATTTCACCCCGACAGTGAAGCTTTCTTT
-	many	TRBV7-8	TRBJ2-3	CASSLALRGETQYF	TGTGCCAGCAGCTTAGCGCTGCGCGGGGAAACGCAGTATTTT
TRBD1	few	TRBV9	TRBJ1-4	CASSVDRNYDELFF	TGTGCCAGCAGCGTGGACAGGAATTATGATGAACTGTTTTTT
-	-	TRBV28	TRBJ2-7	CASSLGNIPYEQYF	TGTGCCAGCAGTTTAGGGAATATCCCCTACGAGCAGTACTTC
-	-	TRBV7-2	TRBJ2-1	CASSLASGSSKGEQFF	TGTGCCAGCAGCTTAGCTAGCGGCTCCTCAAAGGGTGAGCAGTTCTTC
-	-	TRBV29-1	TRBJ1-2	CSGRGPDYGYTF	TGCAGCGGACGGGGACCAGACTATGGCTACACCTTC